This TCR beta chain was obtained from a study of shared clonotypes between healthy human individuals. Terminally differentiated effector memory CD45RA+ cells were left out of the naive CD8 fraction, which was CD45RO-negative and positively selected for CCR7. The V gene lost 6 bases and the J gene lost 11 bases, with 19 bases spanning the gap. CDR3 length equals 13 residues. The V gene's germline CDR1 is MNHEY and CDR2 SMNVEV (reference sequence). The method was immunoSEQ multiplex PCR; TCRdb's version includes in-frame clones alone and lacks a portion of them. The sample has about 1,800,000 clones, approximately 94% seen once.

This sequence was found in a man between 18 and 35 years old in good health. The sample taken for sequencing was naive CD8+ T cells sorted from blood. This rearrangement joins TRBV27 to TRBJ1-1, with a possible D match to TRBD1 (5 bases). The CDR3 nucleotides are TGTGCCAGCAGCCCCATCGGGGCGAACGCCGCTTTCTTT. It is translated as CASSPIGANAAFF.